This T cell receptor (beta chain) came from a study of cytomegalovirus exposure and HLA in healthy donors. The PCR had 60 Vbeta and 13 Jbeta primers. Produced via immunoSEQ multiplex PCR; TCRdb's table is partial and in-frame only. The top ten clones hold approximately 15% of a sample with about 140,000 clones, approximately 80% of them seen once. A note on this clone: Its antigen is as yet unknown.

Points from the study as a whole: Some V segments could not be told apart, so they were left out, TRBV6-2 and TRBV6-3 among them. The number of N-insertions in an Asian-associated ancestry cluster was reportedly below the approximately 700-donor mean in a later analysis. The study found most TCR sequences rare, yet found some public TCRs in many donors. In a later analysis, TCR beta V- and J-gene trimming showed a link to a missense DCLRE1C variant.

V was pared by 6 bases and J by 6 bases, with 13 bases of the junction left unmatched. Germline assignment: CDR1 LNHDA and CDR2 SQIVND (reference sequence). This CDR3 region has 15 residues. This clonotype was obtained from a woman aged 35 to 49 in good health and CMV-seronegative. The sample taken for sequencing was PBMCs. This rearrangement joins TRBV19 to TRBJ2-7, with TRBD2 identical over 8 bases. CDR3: CASSNTGTRPIEQYF. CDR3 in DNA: TGTGCCAGTAGCAATACCGGGACTAGACCTATCGAGCAGTACTTC.